The following is a TCR beta chain sequence with its context. Antigen: not known. PCR used 60 Vbeta primers and 13 Jbeta primers. Data came from immunoSEQ multiplex PCR; TCRdb stores just in-frame clones and leaves some out. Of around 170,000 clones listed, roughly 71% are singletons. The sample originates from a study of cytomegalovirus exposure and HLA in healthy donors. General study points: Later on, a genetic analysis was performed. It linked a missense variant in DCLRE1C with V- and J-gene trimming of TCR beta. Later analysis revealed greater clonal expansion in HLA-associated TCR beta chains than in equally common others. Many donors carried some public TCRs, although rarity characterized most TCR sequences.

Trimming pared 6 bases from V and 4 bases from J, leaving 21 bases between. This CDR3 is built from 16 residues. Germline CDR1 and CDR2: LNHDA and SQIVND (reference sequence). Input material: PBMCs. This TCR came from a girl aged 5-17 years in good health and CMV-seronegative. This chain uses TRBV19 with TRBJ1-1; TRBD1 is a possible D gene (6 bases). CDR3: CASSSKLQGRGTEAFF. CDR3 nucleotide sequence: TGTGCCAGTAGCAGCAAACTACAGGGTCGAGGCACTGAAGCTTTCTTT.